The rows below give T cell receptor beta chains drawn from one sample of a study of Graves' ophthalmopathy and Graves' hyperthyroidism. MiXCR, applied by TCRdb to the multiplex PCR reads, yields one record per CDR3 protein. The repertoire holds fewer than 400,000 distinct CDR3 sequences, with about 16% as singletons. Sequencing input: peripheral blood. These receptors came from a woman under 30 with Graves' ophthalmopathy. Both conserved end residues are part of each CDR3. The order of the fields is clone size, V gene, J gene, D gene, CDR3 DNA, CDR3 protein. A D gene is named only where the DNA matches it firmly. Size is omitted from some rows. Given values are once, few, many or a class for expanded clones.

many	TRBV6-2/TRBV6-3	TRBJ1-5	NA	TGTGCCAGCAGTTACCACCGGGAGAATCAGCCCCAGCATTTT	CASSYHRENQPQHF
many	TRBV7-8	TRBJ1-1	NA	TGTGCCAGCAGGCTTGGGCAGGGAATAGGCACTGAAGCTTTCTTT	CASRLGQGIGTEAFF
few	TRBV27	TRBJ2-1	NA	TGTGCCAGCAATTCCCAGCTCCTGCCTCCTTTTAATGAGCAGTTCTTC	CASNSQLLPPFNEQFF
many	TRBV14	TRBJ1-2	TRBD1	TGTGCCAGCAGCCAAGATGACAGGGTGATTCGCTACACCTTC	CASSQDDRVIRYTF
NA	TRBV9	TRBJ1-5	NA	TGTGCCAGCAGCGCCGGACGGTCGGATCAGCCCCAGCATTTT	CASSAGRSDQPQHF
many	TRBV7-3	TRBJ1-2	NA	TGTGCCAGCAGCTTAACGTTACAGGGTGGCTACACCTTC	CASSLTLQGGYTF
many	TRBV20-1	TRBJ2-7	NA	TGCAGTGCAGCCGGGGTACTCTCCTACGAGCAGTACTTC	CSAAGVLSYEQYF
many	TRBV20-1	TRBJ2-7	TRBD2	TGCAGTGCCCTGGAGGGCGGGAGGCTGTACGAGCAGTACTTC	CSALEGGRLYEQYF
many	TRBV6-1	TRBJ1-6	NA	TGTGCCAGCAGTGGGTATAGCGGCTCCTATAATTCACCCCTCCACTTT	CASSGYSGSYNSPLHF
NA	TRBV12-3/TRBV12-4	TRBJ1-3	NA	TGTGCCAGCAGCCCTCCGCCGGGAGTACGAAACACCATATATTTT	CASSPPPGVRNTIYF
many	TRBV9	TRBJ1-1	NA	TGTGCCAGCAGCGTCTCCGGACAGACCCTCAACACTGAAGCTTTCTTT	CASSVSGQTLNTEAFF
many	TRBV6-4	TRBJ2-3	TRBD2	TGTGCCAGCACCCCCCCGGGACTAGCGGGGGGGAAGACAGATACGCAGTATTTT	CASTPPGLAGGKTDTQYF
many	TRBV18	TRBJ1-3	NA	TGTGCCAGCTCACCCCCGGATAGAAACACCATATATTTT	CASSPPDRNTIYF
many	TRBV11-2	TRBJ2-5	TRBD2	TGTGCCAGCAGCCCGCTAGCGGGGGACGAGCAAGAGACCCAGTACTTC	CASSPLAGDEQETQYF
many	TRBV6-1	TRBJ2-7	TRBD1	TGTGCCAGTCAGAGGTTGGACAGGAGAACTCATTCCGAGCAGTACTTC	CASQRLDRRTHSEQYF
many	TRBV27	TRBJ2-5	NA	TGTGCCAGCAGTTTAGCAGGGAAAGAGACCCAGTACTTC	CASSLAGKETQYF
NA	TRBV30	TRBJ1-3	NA	TGTGCCTGGAGTAGGGGGAACGCCGGAAACACCATATATTTT	CAWSRGNAGNTIYF
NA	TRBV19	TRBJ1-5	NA	TGTGCCAGTAGTAACAGGGCCAAGTATCAGCCCCAGCATTTT	CASSNRAKYQPQHF
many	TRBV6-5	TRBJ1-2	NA	TGTGCCAGCAGTTACCTAGATGGCTACACCTTC	CASSYLDGYTF
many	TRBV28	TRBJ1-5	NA	TGTGCCATCCTTAAACCTGAACAGCCCCCGGCCCAGCATTTT	CAILKPEQPPAQHF
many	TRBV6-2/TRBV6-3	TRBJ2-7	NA	TGTGCCAGCAGTTTTCAGGGAAGGTCCTACGACGAGCAGTACTTC	CASSFQGRSYDEQYF
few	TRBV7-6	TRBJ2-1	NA	TGTGCCAGCAGCTTAGCCCCCCCCACCGCGGGCTCCTACAATGAGCAGTTCTTC	CASSLAPPTAGSYNEQFF
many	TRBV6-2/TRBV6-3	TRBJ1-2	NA	TGTGCCAGCAGTTACATCGTGTCAAGAGCTAACTATGGCTACACCTTC	CASSYIVSRANYGYTF
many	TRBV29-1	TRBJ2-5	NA	TGCAGCGTTGAACGGGTGGTGGGAGAGACCCAGTACTTC	CSVERVVGETQYF
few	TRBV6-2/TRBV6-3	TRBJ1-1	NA	TGTGCCAGCAGTTTCACAGGGAGGTCTGAAGCTTTCTTT	CASSFTGRSEAFF
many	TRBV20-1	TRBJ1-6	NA	TGCAGTGCCAGAAAATGGGGTTCCTATAATTCACCCCTCCACTTT	CSARKWGSYNSPLHF
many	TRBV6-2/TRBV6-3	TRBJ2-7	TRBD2	TGTGCCAGCAGTAGGCGGACTAGCGGGGGTACATCCTACGAGCAGTACTTC	CASSRRTSGGTSYEQYF
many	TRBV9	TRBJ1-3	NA	TGTGCCAGCAGCCCCCGGTGGGACTCTGGAAACACCATATATTTT	CASSPRWDSGNTIYF